The 18 T cell receptor beta chains below come from one sample, sequenced in a study of blood T cell repertoires in COVID-19. Generated by immunoSEQ multiplex PCR, the TCRdb table keeps only in-frame clones and is missing some. The profile covers about 280,000 clones, with about four fifths appearing a single time and approximately 5% taken by the ten largest. The material sequenced was PBMCs or T cells enriched from blood (not recorded which). The receptor set was obtained from a man aged 35-49 years who had been exposed to COVID-19.

The gene calls are TRBV3-1 (or the pseudogene TRBV3-2) and TRBJ2-2, with D unclear. This CDR3 has 13 amino acids. Trimming took 6 bases from V and 6 from J, leaving 11 bases between them. Germline CDR1 LGHDT, CDR2 YNNKEL (reference sequence). CDR3 sequence: CASRPALAGELFF. Written as DNA, the CDR3 is TGTGCCAGCAGACCTGCACTGGCCGGGGAGCTGTTTTTT.

The rearrangement uses TRBV7-3 and TRBJ2-1; 7 positions agree with TRBD2. Trimming removed 8 bases from V and 7 bases from J; junction bases left unmatched: 14. CDR1 and CDR2 from the germline V gene are SGHTA and FQGTGA. CDR3 length: 15 amino acids. This CDR3 reads CASGPTGGSENEQFF. The CDR3 nucleotides are TGTGCCAGCGGCCCGACTGGCGGGAGTGAGAATGAGCAGTTCTTC.

This sequence joins TRBV5-1 and TRBJ2-3, with D possibly matching TRBD1 (5 bases). Germline-derived CDR1 and CDR2 are SGHRS and YFSETQ. The CDR3 runs to 14 residues. Deletions cut 0 bases from V and 4 bases from J, with 9 bases between. The CDR3 nucleotides are TGCGCCAGCAGCTTGGGACAGTCCCCAGATACGCAGTATTTT. This codes for CASSLGQSPDTQYF.

This clone was seen a single time. At one end the junction does not follow the germline gene, possibly because of a read error. The V gene is TRBV2, the J gene TRBJ2-7, with TRBD1 identical over 12 bases. The CDR3 extends over 16 amino acids. Germline V gives CDR1 SNHLY, CDR2 FYNNEI. Written as DNA, the CDR3 is TGTGCCAGCAGTGACACGGGGGGGACAGGGGGCTCCCTAAAACACTTC. This codes for CASSDTGGTGGSLKHF.

The V and J genes are TRBV15 and TRBJ2-2; 7 nucleotides align to TRBD1. This CDR3 contains 15 residues. CDR1 is LNHNV, CDR2 YYDKDF, per germline (reference sequence). V lost 5 bases to trimming and J lost 5 bases; unmatched junction nucleotides: 8. CDR3 region: CATSPDRVGTGELFF. The DNA for the CDR3 is TGTGCCACCAGCCCCGACAGGGTTGGGACCGGGGAGCTGTTTTTT.

This clone was found once. The chain carries TRBV19 and TRBJ2-1; D may be TRBD1 (6 bases). Germline assignment: CDR1 LNHDA and CDR2 SQIVND (reference sequence). The CDR3 contains 12 residues. The ends were cut back, 7 bases at V and 7 bases at J, with 11 bases in the middle. The DNA of the CDR3 is TGTGCCAGTACTACAGGGCTGAATGAGCAGTTCTTC. Protein: CASTTGLNEQFF.

This chain links TRBV27 with TRBJ2-7; 7 bases are a match to TRBD2. Germline values: CDR1 MNHEY, CDR2 SMNVEV (reference sequence). The CDR3 spans 15 residues. Trimming removed 2 bases from V and 2 bases from J; junction bases left unmatched: 6. The chain's CDR3 is CASSLGVGLAYEQYF. In DNA form, the CDR3 reads TGTGCCAGCAGTTTAGGGGTCGGACTAGCCTACGAGCAGTACTTC.

The chain is built from TRBV27 and TRBJ1-1; 7 bases line up with TRBD1. Germline V CDR1 and CDR2: MNHEY, SMNVEV (reference sequence). J gave up 4 bases and V 5 bases, and 7 bases lay outside the gene matches. CDR3 length: 14 amino acids. The CDR3 is CASSTIHRGTEAFF. In DNA form, the CDR3 reads TGTGCCAGCAGTACTATCCACAGGGGCACTGAAGCTTTCTTT.

This clone appeared a few times. V gene TRBV14 combines with J gene TRBJ2-4; TRBD1 might be the D (6 bases). The V gene lost 3 bases and the J gene lost 8 bases, with 23 bases spanning the gap. Germline CDR1 is SGHDN and CDR2 is FVKESK. The CDR3 runs to 17 residues. The CDR3 DNA follows: TGTGCCAGCAGCCACAAAAGCAGGGGCCGTATTTGGGACATTCAGTACTTC. Residues: CASSHKSRGRIWDIQYF.

The V call is TRBV5-1, the J call TRBJ1-6; TRBD1 aligns across 7 bases. The CDR3 runs to 16 residues. Germline loops: CDR1 SGHRS, CDR2 YFSETQ. Trimming cost V 4 bases and J 7 bases; bases outside gene matches: 11. The CDR3 coding sequence is TGCGCCAGCAGCCCAACCCCGGGACAGTGGAATTCACCCCTCCACTTT. Protein sequence: CASSPTPGQWNSPLHF.

This chain links TRBV6-1 with TRBJ2-3; D call uncertain. The CDR3 is 12 amino acids. V lost 1 base and J lost 6, with 5 bases in between. From germline, CDR1 is MNHNS and CDR2 SASEGT. CDR3 in amino acids: CASSEDWDTQYF. The CDR3, as DNA: TGTGCCAGCAGTGAAGACTGGGATACGCAGTATTTT.

V and J are TRBV30 and TRBJ1-3; TRBD1 aligns across 10 bases. The CDR3 consists of 16 residues. V gave up 4 bases and J gave up 0 bases; unmatched junction bases: 6. Germline CDR1 and CDR2: GTSNPN and SVGIG (reference sequence). The CDR3 protein is CAWNRDRGLSGNTIYF. The CDR3 DNA is TGTGCCTGGAACCGGGACAGGGGCCTCTCTGGAAACACCATATATTTT.

The chain employs TRBV6-5 and TRBJ1-1; 8 nucleotides match TRBD1. Looked up from germline, CDR1 is MNHEY and CDR2 is SVGAGI. The J segment lost 3 bases and the V segment lost 0 bases, leaving 3 bases of the junction unmatched. The CDR3 is made up of 15 amino acids. This CDR3 reads CASSYSRQGYTEAFF. The CDR3 bases are TGTGCCAGCAGTTACTCACGACAGGGGTACACTGAAGCTTTCTTT.

The chain couples TRBV5-5 to TRBJ2-1; 7 bases match TRBD1. J gave up 2 bases and V 4 bases, and 6 bases lay outside the gene matches. Germline V lookup: CDR1 SGHKS, CDR2 YYEKEE (reference sequence). The CDR3 spans 15 residues. In DNA form, the CDR3 reads TGTGCCAGCAGCGACCGGGACAGAACCTACAATGAGCAGTTCTTC. This sequence encodes CASSDRDRTYNEQFF.

This clone has only a few counts. This rearrangement joins TRBV19 to TRBJ1-5, with TRBD1 matching 9 bases. The CDR3 has 14 amino acids. V shed 4 bases and J 9 bases; nucleotides not matched to a gene: 7. Germline V gene sequence: CDR1 LNHDA, CDR2 SQIVND (reference sequence). CDR3 protein: CASSNGDRERPQHF. The CDR3 nucleotides are TGTGCCAGTAGTAACGGGGACAGGGAAAGGCCCCAGCATTTT.

The CDR3 DNA is TGTGCCAGTATCCCGGGACAAGGCACAGATACGCAGTATTTT. Its protein product is CASIPGQGTDTQYF. The gene calls are TRBV6-5 and TRBJ2-3; D might be TRBD1 (6 bases). The ends were cut back, 9 bases at V and 1 base at J, with 14 bases in the middle. The V gene's germline CDR1 is MNHEY and CDR2 SVGAGI. The CDR3 covers 14 residues.

On this clone: Other DNA sequences from this sample encode an identical CDR3 as well. This sequence joins TRBV29-1 and TRBJ2-1, with TRBD2 as a possible D gene (6 bases). Germline V gives CDR1 SQVTM, CDR2 ANQGSEA. Trimming took off 4 bases at V and 1 base at J, with 14 bases between the two ends. The CDR3 extends over 15 amino acids. CDR3 DNA: TGCAGCGTTGGGCGGGGCGGGGCGTCCTACAATGAGCAGTTCTTC. It specifies CSVGRGGASYNEQFF.

This clone was counted a few times. The CDR3 sequence is CSGGGGITEAFF. As DNA, the CDR3 is TGCAGCGGTGGAGGAGGGATCACTGAAGCTTTCTTT. This chain uses TRBV29-1 with TRBJ1-1; D remains unclear. The germline CDR1 and CDR2 sequences are SQVTM and ANQGSEA. The CDR3 sequence is 12 residues long. Between the trimmed V and J ends, which lost 7 bases and 4 bases, there was a span of 13 bases.